Listed below are T cell receptor beta chains from one sample, sequenced in a study of human T cells and chemical hapten exposure. TCRdb reprocessed the RACE reads with MiXCR, giving one entry per CDR3 protein. Of some 81,000 distinct CDR3 sequences in the sample, roughly 7.9% are singletons; the top ten hold roughly 1.6%. The source material was whole blood. These receptors were taken from a female donor in good health. Some clones in this sample may be carry-over from other donors' samples. Each CDR3 is given with its conserved first and last residue. A D gene is named only where the DNA matches it firmly. Some rows mark clone size as missing; the rest say once, few, many or name a class of expanded clone.

>.|TRBV4-3|TRBJ2-1|.
CASSQEYCYNEQFF
TGCGCCAGCAGCCAAGAATACTGTTACAATGAGCAGTTCTTC
>many|TRBV5-1|TRBJ1-1|.
CASRTGWEDTEAFF
TGCGCCAGCAGAACAGGCTGGGAGGACACTGAAGCTTTCTTT
>many|TRBV11-3|TRBJ1-1|.
CASSLDSGGAGKATEAFF
TGTGCCAGCAGCTTAGATAGTGGAGGAGCGGGGAAGGCAACTGAAGCTTTCTTT
>many|TRBV5-1|TRBJ2-7|.
CASSLDIPTEQYF
TGCGCCAGCAGCTTGGACATTCCAACCGAGCAGTACTTC
>.|TRBV7-7|TRBJ2-1|.
CASSLNRGIYNEQFF
TGTGCCAGCAGCTTAAATCGGGGGATCTACAATGAGCAGTTCTTC
>.|TRBV27|TRBJ2-7|.
CASSSFRESYEQYF
TGTGCCAGCAGCTCCTTCAGGGAAAGCTACGAGCAGTACTTC
>few|TRBV11-2|TRBJ2-1|TRBD2
CASSLSAGTSGGF
TGTGCCAGCAGCTTGAGTGCTGGGACTAGCGGGGGATTC
>many|TRBV2|TRBJ1-2|TRBD1
CASSPDRAGYTF
TGTGCCAGCAGCCCTGACAGGGCTGGCTACACCTTC
>few|TRBV12-3/TRBV12-4|TRBJ1-1|TRBD1
CASSSGGYTEAFF
TGTGCCAGCAGTTCAGGGGGCTACACTGAAGCTTTCTTT
>many|TRBV28|TRBJ1-1|.
CASSLSASLAFF
TGTGCCAGCAGTTTATCAGCCAGCCTCGCTTTCTTT
>few|TRBV6-6|TRBJ1-1|.
CASSSGTVSPHPEAFF
TGTGCCAGCAGTAGCGGGACGGTCAGCCCCCACCCCGAAGCTTTCTTT
>few|TRBV30|TRBJ1-3|.
CAWSVPGLGNTIYF
TGTGCCTGGAGTGTACCAGGGCTCGGAAACACCATATATTTT
>many|TRBV5-1|TRBJ2-3|TRBD2
CASSLTGTSGGATDTQYF
TGCGCCAGCAGCTTGACCGGGACTAGCGGGGGGGCCACAGATACGCAGTATTTT
>many|TRBV12-3/TRBV12-4|TRBJ2-6|.
CASSFLPSGANVLTF
TGTGCCAGCAGTTTTCTCCCCTCTGGGGCCAACGTCCTGACTTTC
>many|TRBV18|TRBJ2-5|.
CASSPLGTGETQYF
TGTGCCAGCTCACCACTAGGGACGGGAGAGACCCAGTACTTC
>.|TRBV3-1|TRBJ1-1|.
CASGVRGSLTEAFF
TGTGCCAGCGGGGTGAGAGGGAGTCTTACTGAAGCTTTCTTT
>many|TRBV20-1|TRBJ2-7|.
CSARDRYYEQYF
TGCAGTGCTCGAGACAGGTACTACGAGCAGTACTTC
>.|TRBV29-1|TRBJ1-1|.
CSADRNTEAFF
TGCAGCGCGGACAGGAACACTGAAGCTTTCTTT
>few|TRBV29-1|TRBJ1-1|.
CSVFDTTNTEAFF
TGCAGCGTCTTCGACACCACGAACACTGAAGCTTTCTTT
>.|TRBV7-9|TRBJ1-5|TRBD1
CASSRQGPNQPQHF
TGTGCCAGCAGCCGACAGGGACCTAATCAGCCCCAGCATTTT
>many|TRBV20-1|TRBJ1-4|.
CSARDLLRQTNEKLFF
TGCAGTGCTAGAGATCTTCTGCGGCAGACTAATGAAAAACTGTTTTTT
>few|TRBV29-1|TRBJ2-5|TRBD2
CSVQISGFQETQYF
TGCAGCGTGCAGATTAGCGGGTTTCAAGAGACCCAGTACTTC
>many|TRBV6-6|TRBJ1-5|.
CASSYSMEPQHF
TGTGCCAGCAGTTACTCGATGGAGCCCCAGCATTTT
>.|TRBV6-5|TRBJ2-3|.
CASSYGPYTDTQYF
TGTGCCAGCAGTTACGGACCATACACAGATACGCAGTATTTT
>many|TRBV3-1|TRBJ2-7|.
CASSQGWGRPGLQYF
TGTGCCAGCAGCCAAGGTTGGGGCAGGCCGGGCCTGCAGTACTTC
>few|TRBV12-3/TRBV12-4|TRBJ1-1|.
CASSLIRQKEAFF
TGTGCCAGCAGTTTAATCAGGCAGAAAGAAGCTTTCTTT
>many|TRBV20-1|TRBJ2-1|.
CSARDERFGEQFF
TGCAGTGCTAGAGATGAAAGGTTTGGTGAGCAGTTCTTC
>few|TRBV20-1|TRBJ2-7|.
CSARGRISYEQYF
TGCAGTGCTAGGGGACGGATCTCCTACGAGCAGTACTTC
>few|TRBV19|TRBJ2-1|TRBD2
CASGGTAVEQFF
TGTGCCAGCGGGGGGACTGCGGTTGAGCAGTTCTTC
>.|TRBV9|TRBJ1-2|TRBD1
CASSPTHGTDGYTF
TGTGCCAGCAGCCCAACCCACGGGACAGATGGCTACACCTTC
>.|TRBV7-2|TRBJ2-3|.
CASSLTHIETDTQYF
TGTGCCAGCAGCTTGACACATATTGAGACAGATACGCAGTATTTT
>many|TRBV24-1|TRBJ2-3|.
CAARRNNGASSTDTQYF
TGTGCCGCTCGACGGAATAACGGGGCATCTAGCACAGATACGCAGTATTTT
>.|TRBV18|TRBJ2-2|TRBD2
CASSPGRDTGELFF
TGTGCCAGCTCACCAGGGAGGGACACCGGGGAGCTGTTTTTT
>few|TRBV28|TRBJ2-4|TRBD2
CASSPSGTSGDLAKNIQYF
TGTGCCAGCAGTCCTAGCGGGACTAGCGGAGACTTAGCCAAAAACATTCAGTACTTC
>few|TRBV5-6|TRBJ2-2|.
CASSLEGYTGELFF
TGTGCCAGCAGCTTGGAGGGATACACCGGGGAGCTGTTTTTT
>many|TRBV20-1|TRBJ2-7|.
CSARGQGVSYEQYF
TGCAGTGCTAGAGGCCAGGGCGTCAGCTACGAGCAGTACTTC
>few|TRBV7-2|TRBJ2-3|.
CASSVGGRSTDTQYF
TGTGCCAGCAGCGTCGGGGGGCGCAGCACAGATACGCAGTATTTT
>few|TRBV12-3/TRBV12-4|TRBJ2-7|.
CASTSRVVYEQYF
TGTGCCAGCACCTCAAGGGTTGTCTACGAGCAGTACTTC
>many|TRBV7-2|TRBJ2-1|.
CASSLDWADYNEQFF
TGTGCCAGCAGCTTAGATTGGGCCGACTACAATGAGCAGTTCTTC
>.|TRBV11-2|TRBJ1-2|TRBD1
CASSPLNRGRFFAGYTF
TGTGCCAGCAGCCCCTTGAACAGGGGGCGCTTCTTTGCTGGCTACACCTTC
>.|TRBV5-6|TRBJ1-2|.
CASSQAAGFYGYTF
TGTGCCAGCTCACAGGCCGCAGGTTTCTATGGCTACACCTTC
>many|TRBV10-3|TRBJ2-3|.
CAIRTAVASTDTQYF
TGTGCCATCAGGACTGCGGTCGCGAGCACAGATACGCAGTATTTT
>.|TRBV2|TRBJ1-2|.
CASSSLAGEPGGYTF
TGTGCCAGCAGTTCTCTCGCGGGGGAACCAGGTGGCTACACCTTC
>few|TRBV29-1|TRBJ1-1|TRBD1
CSGEQGRNTEAFF
TGCAGCGGTGAACAGGGGAGGAACACTGAAGCTTTCTTT
>few|TRBV7-6|TRBJ2-3|.
CASQGLITDTQYF
TGTGCCAGCCAGGGACTGATCACAGATACGCAGTATTTT
>.|TRBV3-1|TRBJ1-1|.
CASSQAIDRNTEAFF
TGTGCCAGCAGCCAAGCGATAGACAGGAACACTGAAGCTTTCTTT